Each of the 24 T cell receptor beta chains below was sequenced from the same sample in a study of T cells in narcolepsy. Assay: immunoSEQ multiplex PCR; the TCRdb copy retains only in-frame clones and omits some. The sample carries 24,000 or so clones, 84% recorded once. What was sequenced was CD45RA- memory CD4+ T cells from PBMCs. The receptor source for this set is a human donor with narcolepsy.

This clone showed up just a few times. The CDR3 here is CASSKNRGETQYF. The CDR3 nucleotides are TGTGCCAGCAGCAAGAACAGGGGAGAGACCCAGTACTTC. This chain joins TRBV7-9 and TRBJ2-5; 7 nucleotides match TRBD1. The junction had 4 bases not matched to a gene; V was cut back by 5 bases and J by 4 bases. The CDR3 contains 13 residues. The germline gives CDR1 SEHNR, CDR2 FQNEAQ (reference sequence).

This chain joins TRBV10-3 and TRBJ2-3, with TRBD2 identical over 12 bases. V shed 0 bases and J 5 bases; nucleotides not matched to a gene: 0. This CDR3 comprises 15 residues. Germline lookup yields CDR1 ENHRY and CDR2 SYGVKD. CDR3 amino acids: CAISESGLAGDTQYF. The DNA for the CDR3 is TGTGCCATCAGTGAGTCGGGACTAGCGGGAGATACGCAGTATTTT.

The genes are TRBV7-3 and TRBJ2-3; D assignment may be TRBD1 or TRBD2 (5 bases each). Germline CDR1 SGHTA, CDR2 FQGTGA. V was cut by 5 bases and J by 3 bases, with 12 bases left in between. The CDR3 consists of 14 residues. The CDR3 loop is CASSPQGGTDTQYF. CDR3 DNA: TGTGCCAGCAGCCCCCAGGGCGGGACAGATACGCAGTATTTT.

This clone counts as medium-sized. The chain recombines TRBV7-9 with TRBJ1-1, with D tentatively TRBD1 (5 bases). CDR1 and CDR2 (germline): SEHNR, FQNEAQ (reference sequence). This CDR3 region has 11 residues. The germline V and J ends were trimmed by 6 bases and 7 bases, with 9 bases remaining between them. The CDR3 reads CASSWTHEAFF. In DNA form, the CDR3 reads TGTGCCAGCAGTTGGACACATGAAGCTTTCTTT.

The chain combines TRBV21-1 with TRBJ2-7; the DNA was not used to check the table's D call, TRBD1. TRBV21-1 is a listed pseudogene. The CDR3 runs to 11 residues. DNA for the CDR3: TGTGCCAGCAGCAAGGGGACAGACCTTACCTTC. Protein: CASSKGTDLTF.

The chain combines TRBV4-3 with TRBJ2-1; 9 bases map to TRBD1. This CDR3 comprises 16 residues. The germline CDR1 and CDR2 sequences are LGHNA and YSLEER. V was clipped by 4 bases and J by 4 bases; unmatched bases: 8. The CDR3 sequence is CASSLIGTGRYNEQFF. CDR3 nucleotide sequence: TGCGCCAGCAGCCTAATAGGGACAGGGAGGTACAATGAGCAGTTCTTC.

V usage is TRBV9 and J usage is TRBJ2-7; D not certain. The CDR3 contains 13 residues. Trimming took off 6 bases at V and 3 bases at J, with 13 bases between the two ends. Germline CDR1 reads SGDLS; CDR2 reads YYNGEE. The CDR3 here is CASNSDGNYEQYF. In nucleotides, the CDR3 is TGTGCCAGCAACTCGGACGGAAACTACGAGCAGTACTTC.

The rearrangement joins TRBV5-6 to TRBJ1-1; D is unresolved. V lost 4 bases and J 9 bases, leaving 13 bases between the germline ends. Germline values: CDR1 SGHDT, CDR2 YYEEEE. This CDR3 is 12 amino acids long. The DNA for the CDR3 is TGTGCCAGCAGCCGGAGGGAAGGGCAAGCTTTCTTT. Protein product: CASSRREGQAFF.

This clone showed up just once. The J gene is TRBJ2-7, the V gene TRBV5-3; tentative D call: TRBD2 (6 bases). TRBV5-3 is filed as an ORF, its function uncertain. V gave up 2 bases and J gave up 4 bases, with 16 bases separating them. The CDR3 has 15 residues. In DNA, the CDR3 is TGTGCCAGAAGCTTACGGGCCTTAGGGAGGTACGAGCAGTACTTC. This sequence encodes CARSLRALGRYEQYF.

This rearrangement joins TRBV6-1 to TRBJ2-3; 10 bases are a match to TRBD2. The CDR3 runs to 15 residues. Germline V gene data show CDR1 as MNHNS and CDR2 as SASEGT. The V segment lost 6 bases and the J segment 2 bases; nucleotides outside the gene matches: 5. CDR3 DNA sequence: TGTGCCAGCAGCACAAGCGGGAGGGTCACAGATACGCAGTATTTT. Residues: CASSTSGRVTDTQYF.

The gene calls are TRBV28 and TRBJ1-4; D gene uncertain. The V gene lost 6 bases and the J gene lost 7 bases, with 9 bases spanning the gap. The CDR3 extends over 12 amino acids. CDR1 is MDHEN, CDR2 SYDVKM, per germline. CDR3 residues: CASSGGFEKLFF. The DNA for the CDR3 is TGTGCCAGCAGCGGAGGATTTGAAAAACTGTTTTTT.

The chain couples TRBV29-1 to TRBJ1-1; TRBD1 agrees at 7 bases. CDR3 length: 13 residues. The germline CDR1 and CDR2 sequences are SQVTM and ANQGSEA. The J segment lost 0 bases and the V segment lost 7 bases, leaving 5 bases of the junction unmatched. The CDR3 DNA is TGCAGCGCCTTGACAGGGCTGAACACTGAAGCTTTCTTT. Its translation is CSALTGLNTEAFF.

This chain connects TRBV19 to TRBJ2-7; no firm D call. In germline, CDR1 is LNHDA, CDR2 SQIVND (reference sequence). This CDR3 comprises 13 residues. The V end lost 4 bases, the J end lost 6 bases, and 13 bases lay between the germline ends. The CDR3 bases are TGTGCCAGTAGTAGGCGCAGGTCTGGCGAGCAGTACTTC. Protein: CASSRRRSGEQYF.

In this sample, this clone turned up a few times. The chain carries TRBV2 and TRBJ2-7, with 7 bases matching TRBD2. The CDR3 is 16 amino acids. Germline loops: CDR1 SNHLY, CDR2 FYNNEI. Trimming cost V 7 bases and J 1 base; bases outside gene matches: 13. CDR3 loop: CASTGQMGGLSYEQYF. The CDR3 bases are TGTGCCAGCACGGGCCAGATGGGGGGGTTGTCCTACGAGCAGTACTTC.

The table lists this clone with a few counts. The sample contains more than one DNA sequence encoding this CDR3. The V call is TRBV19, the J call TRBJ2-3; D may be TRBD2 (5 bases). The CDR3 totals 13 residues. V was clipped by 7 bases and J by 2 bases, with 10 bases between them. The germline V gene has CDR1 LNHDA and CDR2 SQIVND (reference sequence). In nucleotides, the CDR3 is TGTGCCAGTATGCAGCGGTCCACAGATACGCAGTATTTT. Translation gives CASMQRSTDTQYF.

V gene TRBV29-1 combines with J gene TRBJ2-7, with a tentative D call TRBD1 (5 bases). Germline CDR1 and CDR2: SQVTM and ANQGSEA. Trimming cost V 5 bases and J 6 bases, with 14 bases left between them. The CDR3 totals 12 residues. CDR3 residues: CSVTTGVAEQYF. CDR3 nucleotide sequence: TGCAGCGTTACCACAGGCGTCGCCGAGCAGTACTTC.

V and J are TRBV6-5 and TRBJ1-1; the D is unclear. CDR1 is MNHEY, CDR2 SVGAGI, per germline. The CDR3 is 14 amino acids. V was shortened by 2 bases and J by 1 base, with 8 bases between the two germline ends. CDR3 residues: CASSYADPNTEAFF. In DNA form, the CDR3 reads TGTGCCAGCAGTTACGCGGACCCGAACACTGAAGCTTTCTTT.

This clone was seen only once. The J gene is TRBJ2-1, the V gene TRBV27; D is unclear. Between the trimmed V and J ends, which lost 0 bases and 7 bases, there was a span of 10 bases. There are 14 residues in the CDR3. The germline gives CDR1 MNHEY, CDR2 SMNVEV (reference sequence). The CDR3 DNA follows: TGTGCCAGCAGTTTATCCTGGGTCGGAAATGAGCAGTTCTTC. The encoded protein is CASSLSWVGNEQFF.

In regard to this clone: At one of its ends the junction is not consistent with the germline gene, which may arise from a read error. V is TRBV18 and J is TRBJ2-1; TRBD1 aligns across 10 bases. The germline V gene encodes CDR1 KGHSH and CDR2 LQKENI. The CDR3 is 16 amino acids. CDR3 in amino acids: CASPPFGTGVEVEQFF. CDR3 sequence (DNA): TGTGCCAGCCCACCATTCGGGACAGGGGTTGAGGTTGAGCAGTTCTTC.

With regard to this clone: An end of the junction does not agree with germline; a read error may underlie this. The V call is TRBV27, the J call TRBJ2-1, with D possibly matching TRBD2 (6 bases). The germline V gene encodes CDR1 MNHEY and CDR2 SMNVEV (reference sequence). The CDR3 spans 16 residues. This CDR3 reads CVSSIRVGSGYNEQFF. The CDR3 DNA is TGTGTCAGCAGTATACGGGTTGGTAGCGGTTACAATGAGCAGTTCTTC.

The V and J genes are TRBV4-2 and TRBJ1-3; D not resolved. Trimming shortened V by 5 bases and J by 2 bases, and 16 bases separated the two germline ends. Germline V CDR1 and CDR2: LGHNA, YNFKEQ. This CDR3 is 16 amino acids long. The CDR3 sequence is CASSSFGEKAGNTIYF. The CDR3 nucleotides are TGTGCCAGCAGCTCGTTTGGGGAGAAGGCTGGAAACACCATATATTTT.

The gene calls are TRBV5-4 and TRBJ2-7, with 7 nucleotides matching TRBD2. The CDR3 is 15 amino acids. J was trimmed by 9 bases and V by 5 bases; bases with no gene match: 17. From germline, CDR1 is SGHNT and CDR2 YYREEE (reference sequence). The CDR3 DNA reads TGTGCCAGCAGTCCGACTTCAGGGAAGAGGGAGGGGCAGTACTTC. It translates to CASSPTSGKREGQYF.

The chain has TRBV10-3 and TRBJ2-1; D is ambiguous. Germline V gives CDR1 ENHRY, CDR2 SYGVKD. Trimming took 4 bases from V and 9 from J, leaving 7 bases between them. This CDR3 comprises 11 residues. The CDR3 reads CAISGRGEQFF. In DNA form, the CDR3 reads TGTGCCATCAGTGGTCGCGGTGAGCAGTTCTTC.

J is TRBJ2-3 and V is TRBV6-5; 9 bases map to TRBD1. This CDR3 has 14 residues. Trimming cost V 6 bases and J 3 bases; bases outside gene matches: 4. Germline V gene data show CDR1 as MNHEY and CDR2 as SVGAGI. The CDR3 region has the DNA TGTGCCAGCAGGACAGGGGGGCTGACAGATACGCAGTATTTT. Translation gives CASRTGGLTDTQYF.